This T cell receptor (beta chain) was found in a study of metastatic and nonmetastatic thyroid tumors. As for the study in general: Samples came from malignant and benign thyroid patients, and repertoires were compared across blood and tumor or nodule tissue. Study outcomes and limitations: Across blood and tumor, TCR beta diversity in malignant thyroid tumors was reportedly significantly higher than in benign nodules.

TCRdb re-called clones from the PCR reads using MiXCR. Among about 26,000 clones, 25% to 30% were seen once, and the ten largest hold less than 7.5%. This clone was recorded many times. Its matching antigen is unknown. Each patient came to thyroid surgery without any prior treatment (of any kind). This TCR was sampled from a female donor with papillary thyroid cancer or a benign thyroid nodule (not recorded which). Some clones in this sample may be carry-over from other donors' samples. Sequenced sample: blood.

In DNA form, the CDR3 reads TGTGCCAGCAGCGTAGCTGGGGGGGTGAGGGAGACCCAGTACTTC. It yields the protein CASSVAGGVRETQYF. The V and J genes are TRBV9 and TRBJ2-5; 7 nucleotides match TRBD2. CDR1 is SGDLS, CDR2 YYNGEE, per germline. The CDR3 contains 15 residues. With V trimmed by 0 bases and J by 5 bases, 7 bases remained unmatched.